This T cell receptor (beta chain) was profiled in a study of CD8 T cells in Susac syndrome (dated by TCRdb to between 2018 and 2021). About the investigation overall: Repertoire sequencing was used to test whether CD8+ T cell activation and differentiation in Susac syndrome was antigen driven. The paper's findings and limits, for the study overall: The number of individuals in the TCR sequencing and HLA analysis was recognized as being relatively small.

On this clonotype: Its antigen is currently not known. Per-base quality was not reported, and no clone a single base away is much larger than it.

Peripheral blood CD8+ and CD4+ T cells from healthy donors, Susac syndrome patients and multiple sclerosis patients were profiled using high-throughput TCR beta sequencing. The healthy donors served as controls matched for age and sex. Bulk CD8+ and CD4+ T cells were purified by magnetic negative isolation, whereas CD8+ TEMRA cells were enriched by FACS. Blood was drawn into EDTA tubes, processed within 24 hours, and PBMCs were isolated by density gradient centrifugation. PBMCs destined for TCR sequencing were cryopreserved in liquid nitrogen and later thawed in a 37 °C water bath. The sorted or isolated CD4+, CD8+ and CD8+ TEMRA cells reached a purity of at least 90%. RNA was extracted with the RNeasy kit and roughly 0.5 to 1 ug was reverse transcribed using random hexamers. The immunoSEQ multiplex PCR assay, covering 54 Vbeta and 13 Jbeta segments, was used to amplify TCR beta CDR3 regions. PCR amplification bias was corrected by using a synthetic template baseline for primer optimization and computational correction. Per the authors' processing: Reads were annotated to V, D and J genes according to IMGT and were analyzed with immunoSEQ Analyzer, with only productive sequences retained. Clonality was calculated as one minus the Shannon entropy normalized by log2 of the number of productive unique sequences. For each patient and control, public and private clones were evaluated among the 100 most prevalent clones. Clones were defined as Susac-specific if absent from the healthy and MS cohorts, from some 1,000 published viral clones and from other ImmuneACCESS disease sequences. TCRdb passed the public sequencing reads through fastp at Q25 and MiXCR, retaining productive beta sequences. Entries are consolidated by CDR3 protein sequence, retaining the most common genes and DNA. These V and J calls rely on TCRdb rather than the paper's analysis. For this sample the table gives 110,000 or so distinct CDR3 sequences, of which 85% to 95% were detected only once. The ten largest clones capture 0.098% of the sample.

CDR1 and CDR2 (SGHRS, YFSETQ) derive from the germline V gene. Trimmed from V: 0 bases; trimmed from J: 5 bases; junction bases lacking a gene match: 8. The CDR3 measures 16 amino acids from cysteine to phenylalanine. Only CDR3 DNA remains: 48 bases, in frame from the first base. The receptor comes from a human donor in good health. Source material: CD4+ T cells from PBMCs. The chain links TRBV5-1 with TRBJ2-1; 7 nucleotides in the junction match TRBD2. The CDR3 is CASSLDMAGANNEQFF. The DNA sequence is TGCGCCAGCAGCTTGGATATGGCGGGAGCCAACAATGAGCAGTTCTTC.